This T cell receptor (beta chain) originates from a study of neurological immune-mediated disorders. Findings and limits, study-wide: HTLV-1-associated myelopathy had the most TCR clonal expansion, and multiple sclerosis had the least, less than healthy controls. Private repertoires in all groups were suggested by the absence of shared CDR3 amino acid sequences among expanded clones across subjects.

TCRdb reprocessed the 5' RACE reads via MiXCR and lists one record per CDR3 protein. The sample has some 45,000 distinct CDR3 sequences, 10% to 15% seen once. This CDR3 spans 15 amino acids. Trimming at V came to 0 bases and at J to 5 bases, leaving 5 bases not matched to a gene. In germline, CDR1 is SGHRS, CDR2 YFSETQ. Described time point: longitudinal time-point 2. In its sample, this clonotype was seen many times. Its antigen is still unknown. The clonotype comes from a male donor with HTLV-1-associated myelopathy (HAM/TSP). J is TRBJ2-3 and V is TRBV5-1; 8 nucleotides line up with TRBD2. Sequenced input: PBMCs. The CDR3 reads CASSLGSGEGDTQYF. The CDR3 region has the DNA TGCGCCAGCAGCTTGGGTAGCGGGGAAGGAGATACGCAGTATTTT.